This TCR beta chain was sequenced for a study of T cell changes during pregnancy in multiple sclerosis. Germline CDR1 and CDR2: SEHNR and FQNEAQ (reference sequence). This CDR3 comprises 13 residues. Trimming removed 1 base from V and 7 bases from J, with 10 bases in between. This clone was recorded only once. Method: immunoSEQ multiplex PCR; TCRdb's copy keeps in-frame clones and lacks some. The data contain just over 60,000 clones, approximately 92% of them singletons. The genes are TRBV7-9 and TRBJ1-2; no definite D call. This specimen consisted of peripheral blood, obtained in the second trimester of pregnancy. This receptor was taken from a female donor in good health, enrolled as a control in a pregnancy study. The CDR3 DNA follows: TGTGCCAGCAGCTTAGGCCAGGCCGGTGGCTACACCTTC. Protein sequence: CASSLGQAGGYTF.